The entry that follows covers one T cell receptor (beta chain) sequence. This record comes from a study of control samples from healthy donors and cancer patients. Assay: immunoSEQ multiplex PCR; the TCRdb copy retains only in-frame clones and omits some. The top ten hold about 13% of the sample, which has 99,000 or so clones, about 80% seen once. CDR1 MNHNY and CDR2 SVGAGI come from the germline V gene (reference sequence). V was clipped by 0 bases and J by 4 bases; unmatched bases: 7. The CDR3 contains 16 residues. The receptor's source is a woman aged 45 to 65 in good health. The V call is TRBV6-6, the J call TRBJ2-3; 7 nucleotides match TRBD2. Sequencing input: blood. Written as DNA, the CDR3 is TGTGCCAGCAGTTACTCGTCGCTAGCGGTGGCAGATACGCAGTATTTT. Translated: CASSYSSLAVADTQYF.